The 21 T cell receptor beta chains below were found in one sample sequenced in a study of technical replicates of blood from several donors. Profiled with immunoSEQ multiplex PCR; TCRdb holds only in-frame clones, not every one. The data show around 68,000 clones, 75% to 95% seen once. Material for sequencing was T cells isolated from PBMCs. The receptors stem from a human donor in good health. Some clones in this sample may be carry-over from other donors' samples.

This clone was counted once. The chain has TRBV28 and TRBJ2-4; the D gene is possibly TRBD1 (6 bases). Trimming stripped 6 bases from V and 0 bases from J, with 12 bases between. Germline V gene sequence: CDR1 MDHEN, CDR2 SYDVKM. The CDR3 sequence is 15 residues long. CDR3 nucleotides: TGTGCCAGCAGACCCCGGACAGTAGCCAAAAACATTCAGTACTTC. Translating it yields CASRPRTVAKNIQYF.

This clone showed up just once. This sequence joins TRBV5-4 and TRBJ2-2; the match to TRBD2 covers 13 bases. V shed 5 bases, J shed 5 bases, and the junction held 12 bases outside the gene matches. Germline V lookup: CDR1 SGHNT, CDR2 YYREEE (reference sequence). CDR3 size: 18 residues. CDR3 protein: CASSFGLAGARRTGELFF. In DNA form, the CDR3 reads TGTGCCAGCAGTTTTGGACTAGCGGGAGCGAGGAGGACCGGGGAGCTGTTTTTT.

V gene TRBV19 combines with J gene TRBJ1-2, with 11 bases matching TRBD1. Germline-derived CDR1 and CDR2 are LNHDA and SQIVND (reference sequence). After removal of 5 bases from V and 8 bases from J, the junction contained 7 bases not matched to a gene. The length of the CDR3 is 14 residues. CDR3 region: CASSPRTGGRGYTF. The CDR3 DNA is TGTGCCAGTAGTCCCCGGACAGGGGGCAGGGGCTACACCTTC.

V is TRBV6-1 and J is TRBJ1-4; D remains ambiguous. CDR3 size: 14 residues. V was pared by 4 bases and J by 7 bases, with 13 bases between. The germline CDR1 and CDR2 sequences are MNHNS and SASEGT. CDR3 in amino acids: CASSAHSGGEKLFF. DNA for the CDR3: TGTGCCAGCAGTGCCCACAGCGGAGGTGAAAAACTGTTTTTT.

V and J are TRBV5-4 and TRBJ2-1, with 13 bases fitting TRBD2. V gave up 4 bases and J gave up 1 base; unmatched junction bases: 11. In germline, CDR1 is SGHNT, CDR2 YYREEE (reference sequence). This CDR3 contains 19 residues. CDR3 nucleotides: TGTGCCAGCAGCCCGGGGACTAGCGGGGAGTCGGGATCCTACAATGAGCAGTTCTTC. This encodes CASSPGTSGESGSYNEQFF.

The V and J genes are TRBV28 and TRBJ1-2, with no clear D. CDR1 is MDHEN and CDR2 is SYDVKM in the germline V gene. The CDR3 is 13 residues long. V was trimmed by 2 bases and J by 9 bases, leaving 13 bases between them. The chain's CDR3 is CASSLRPTVRYTF. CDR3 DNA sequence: TGTGCCAGCAGTTTACGGCCTACAGTTCGCTACACCTTC.

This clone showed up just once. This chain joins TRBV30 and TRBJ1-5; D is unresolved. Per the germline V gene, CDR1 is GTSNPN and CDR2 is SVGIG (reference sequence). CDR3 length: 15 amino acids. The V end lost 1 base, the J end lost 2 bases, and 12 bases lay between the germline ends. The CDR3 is CAWSEMGPRNQPQHF. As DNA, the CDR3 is TGTGCCTGGAGTGAAATGGGCCCTCGCAATCAGCCCCAGCATTTT. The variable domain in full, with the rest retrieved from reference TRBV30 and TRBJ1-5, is SQTIHQWPATLVQPVGSPLSLECTVEGTSNPNLYWYRQAAGRGLQLLFYSVGIGQISSEVPQNLSASRPQDRQFILSSKKLLLSDSGFYLCAWSEMGPRNQPQHFGDGTRLSIL.

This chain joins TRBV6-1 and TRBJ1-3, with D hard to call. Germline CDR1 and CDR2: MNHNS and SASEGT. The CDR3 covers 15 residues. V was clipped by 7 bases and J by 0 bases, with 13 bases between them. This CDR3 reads CASTVTERSGNTIYF. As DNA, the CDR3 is TGTGCCAGCACCGTGACTGAGCGCTCTGGAAACACCATATATTTT.

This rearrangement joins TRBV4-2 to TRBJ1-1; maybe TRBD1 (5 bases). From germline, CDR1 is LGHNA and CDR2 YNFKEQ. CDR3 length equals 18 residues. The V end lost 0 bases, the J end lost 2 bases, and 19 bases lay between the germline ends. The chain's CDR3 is CASSQDSSGGPYNTEAFF. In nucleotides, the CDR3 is TGTGCCAGCAGCCAAGATTCTAGCGGGGGACCGTACAACACTGAAGCTTTCTTT.

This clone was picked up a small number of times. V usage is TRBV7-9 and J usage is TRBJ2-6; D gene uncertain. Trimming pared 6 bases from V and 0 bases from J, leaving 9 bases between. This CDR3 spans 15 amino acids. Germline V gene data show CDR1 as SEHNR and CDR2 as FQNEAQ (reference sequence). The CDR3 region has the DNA TGTGCCAGCAGTCACAGAAGCTCTGGGGCCAACGTCCTGACTTTC. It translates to CASSHRSSGANVLTF.

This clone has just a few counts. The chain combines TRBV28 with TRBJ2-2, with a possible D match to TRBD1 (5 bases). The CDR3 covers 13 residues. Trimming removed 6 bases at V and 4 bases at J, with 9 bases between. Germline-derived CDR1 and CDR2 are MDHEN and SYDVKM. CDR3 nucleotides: TGTGCCAGCAGCGACAGAGTCACCGGGGAGCTGTTTTTT. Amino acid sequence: CASSDRVTGELFF.

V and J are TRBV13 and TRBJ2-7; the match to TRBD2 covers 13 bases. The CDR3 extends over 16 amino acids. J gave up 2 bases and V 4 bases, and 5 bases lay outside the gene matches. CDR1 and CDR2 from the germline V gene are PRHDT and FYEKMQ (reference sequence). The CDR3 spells CASSYGLAGETYEQYF. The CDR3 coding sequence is TGTGCCAGCAGCTACGGACTAGCGGGGGAGACCTACGAGCAGTACTTC. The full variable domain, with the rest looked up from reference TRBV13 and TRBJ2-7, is AAGVIQSPRHLIKEKRETATLKCYPIPRHDTVYWYQQGPGQDPQFLISFYEKMQSDKGSIPDRFSAQQFSDYHSELNMSSLELGDSALYFCASSYGLAGETYEQYFGPGTRLTVT.

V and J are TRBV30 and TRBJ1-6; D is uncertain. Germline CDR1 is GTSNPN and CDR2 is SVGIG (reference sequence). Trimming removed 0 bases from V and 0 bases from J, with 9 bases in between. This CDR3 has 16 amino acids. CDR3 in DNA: TGTGCCTGGAGTGTGGGAGCTAGCTCCTATAATTCACCCCTCCACTTT. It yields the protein CAWSVGASSYNSPLHF.

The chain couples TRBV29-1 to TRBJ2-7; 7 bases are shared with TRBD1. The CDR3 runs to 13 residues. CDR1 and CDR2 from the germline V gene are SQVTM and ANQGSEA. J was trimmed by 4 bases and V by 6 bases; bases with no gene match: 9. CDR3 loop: CSVDSGTEYEQYF. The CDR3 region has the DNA TGCAGCGTCGATTCCGGGACAGAATACGAGCAGTACTTC.

Here the CDR3 DNA reads TGTGCCAGTAGATGGGCAAGTGTTTCTCACACTGAAGCTTTCTTT. This gives the protein CASRWASVSHTEAFF. V and J are TRBV19 and TRBJ1-1; D is unclear. V lost 6 bases and J lost 3, with 17 bases in between. The germline gives CDR1 LNHDA, CDR2 SQIVND (reference sequence). CDR3 size: 15 residues.

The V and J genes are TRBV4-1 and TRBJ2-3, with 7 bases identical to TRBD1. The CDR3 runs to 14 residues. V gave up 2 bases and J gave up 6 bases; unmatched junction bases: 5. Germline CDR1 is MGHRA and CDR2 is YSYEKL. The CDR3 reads CASSQKQGKDTQYF. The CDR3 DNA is TGCGCCAGCAGCCAAAAACAGGGGAAGGATACGCAGTATTTT.

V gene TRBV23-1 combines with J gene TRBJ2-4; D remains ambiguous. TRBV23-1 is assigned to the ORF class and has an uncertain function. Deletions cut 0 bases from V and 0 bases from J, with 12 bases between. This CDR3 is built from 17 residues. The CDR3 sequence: CASSQSRGTVAKNIQYF. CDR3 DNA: TGCGCCAGCAGTCAATCACGTGGCACAGTAGCCAAAAACATTCAGTACTTC.

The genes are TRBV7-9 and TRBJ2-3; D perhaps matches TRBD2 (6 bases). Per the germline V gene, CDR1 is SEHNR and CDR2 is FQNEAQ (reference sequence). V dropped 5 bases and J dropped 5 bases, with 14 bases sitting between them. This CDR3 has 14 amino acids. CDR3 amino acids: CASSQAPSEDTQYF. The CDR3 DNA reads TGTGCCAGCAGCCAGGCTCCTAGCGAAGATACGCAGTATTTT.

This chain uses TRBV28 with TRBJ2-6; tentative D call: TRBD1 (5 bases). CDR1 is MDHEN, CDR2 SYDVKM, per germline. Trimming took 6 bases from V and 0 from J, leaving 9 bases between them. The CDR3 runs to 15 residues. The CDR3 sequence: CASSPDSSGANVLTF. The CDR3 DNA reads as TGTGCCAGCAGCCCCGACAGCTCTGGGGCCAACGTCCTGACTTTC.

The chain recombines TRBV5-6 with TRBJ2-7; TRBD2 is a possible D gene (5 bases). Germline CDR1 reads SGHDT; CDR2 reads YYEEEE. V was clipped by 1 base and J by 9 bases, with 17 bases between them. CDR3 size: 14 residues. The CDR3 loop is CASSLSSGGRWQYF. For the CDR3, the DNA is TGTGCCAGCAGCTTGAGTTCCGGAGGCAGATGGCAGTACTTC.

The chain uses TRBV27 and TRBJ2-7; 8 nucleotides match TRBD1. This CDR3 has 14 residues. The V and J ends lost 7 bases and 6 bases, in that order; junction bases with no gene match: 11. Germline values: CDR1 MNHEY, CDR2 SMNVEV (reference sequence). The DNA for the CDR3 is TGTGCCAGCAAGTCCCACAGGGGGTTGTTCGAGCAGTACTTC. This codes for CASKSHRGLFEQYF.